Following are 5 T cell receptor beta chains from one sample sequenced in a study of shared clonotypes between healthy human individuals. Data came from immunoSEQ multiplex PCR; TCRdb stores just in-frame clones and leaves some out. The data show some 2,500,000 clones, just under 95% seen once. Sequencing was done on a sample of naive CD4+ T cells from PBMCs. Subset meaning: CD45RA+ positively selected. These receptors all come from a man in his late teens or twenties in good health. Some clones in this sample may be carry-over from other donors' samples.

The rearrangement links TRBV29-1 to TRBJ2-5; TRBD1 matches 7 bases. The J call is uncertain, as TRBJ2-7 better fits the DNA end. CDR1 is SQVTM and CDR2 is ANQGSEA in the germline V gene. This CDR3 region has 11 residues. The CDR3 sequence: CSAWDSYEQYF. In DNA form, the CDR3 reads TGCAGCGCATGGGACAGCTACGAGCAGTACTTC.

A note on this clone: Other DNA variants within this sample encode the same CDR3. This sequence joins TRBV20-1 and TRBJ2-7, with D possibly TRBD1 on 6 matching bases. CDR1 is DFQATT, CDR2 SNEGSKA, per germline (reference sequence). Between the trimmed V and J ends, which lost 1 base and 6 bases, there was a span of 7 bases. The CDR3 sequence is 11 residues long. The CDR3 nucleotides read TGCAGTGCTAGAGGAGGGGGCGAGCAGTACTTC. It codes for CSARGGGEQYF.

This clone has just one count. The chain recombines TRBV9 with TRBJ2-3; D could derive from TRBD1 or TRBD2 (5 bases each). The V gene lost 6 bases and the J gene lost 2 bases, with 13 bases spanning the gap. The V gene's germline CDR1 is SGDLS and CDR2 YYNGEE. The CDR3 sequence is 14 residues long. The CDR3 spells CASKGTQITDTQYF. The CDR3 DNA is TGTGCCAGCAAGGGGACCCAGATCACAGATACGCAGTATTTT.

The chain links TRBV28 to TRBJ1-2; unclear D gene. The CDR3 consists of 15 residues. Germline lookup yields CDR1 MDHEN and CDR2 SYDVKM. V was clipped by 6 bases and J by 4 bases, with 18 bases between them. CDR3 in DNA: TGTGCCAGCAGCTCGTGGGGTAGGTCGGGCTATGGCTACACCTTC. This codes for CASSSWGRSGYGYTF.

The V gene is TRBV28, the J gene TRBJ2-1, with 8 nucleotides matching TRBD1. Germline lookup yields CDR1 MDHEN and CDR2 SYDVKM. The CDR3 has 11 residues. Unmatched junction bases numbered 3, after V lost 10 bases and J lost 7 bases. The CDR3 is CATRGRNEQFF. In DNA, the CDR3 is TGTGCCACCAGGGGGCGTAATGAGCAGTTCTTC.